This TCR beta chain was documented in a study of cytomegalovirus exposure and HLA in healthy donors. This CDR3 is 13 amino acids long. Germline assignment: CDR1 LNHDA and CDR2 SQIVND (reference sequence). V was pared by 8 bases and J by 3 bases, with 13 bases between. A note on this clone: Its antigen is currently unknown.

The PCR employed 60 Vbeta primers together with 13 Jbeta primers. TCRdb keeps only in-frame clones here, not all; method: immunoSEQ multiplex PCR. The sample lists around 130,000 clones; 80% were seen once. Study-wide points: An analysis was carried out later, and it reportedly showed fewer N-insertions in an Asian-associated ancestry cluster than the approximately 660-donor mean. Presence/absence analyses assumed roughly uniform sequencing depth across donors.

The gene calls are TRBV19 and TRBJ1-2; D remains unclear. The sequencing input was PBMCs. This TCR derives from a man aged 25-40 years in good health and CMV-seronegative. The CDR3: CASAEGMDYGYTF. The CDR3 DNA follows: TGTGCCAGTGCGGAGGGTATGGACTATGGCTACACCTTC.